This passage covers 14 T cell receptor beta chains from one sample sequenced in a study of blood T cell repertoires in COVID-19. Produced via immunoSEQ multiplex PCR; TCRdb's table is partial and in-frame only. The sample holds around 150,000 clones, 80% to 90% seen once. Sequences were obtained from peripheral blood. The receptors shown here come from a man aged 55 to 70 with acute or convalescent COVID-19.

This chain links TRBV2 with TRBJ1-2; 9 bases are shared with TRBD1. V was clipped by 9 bases and J by 5 bases; unmatched bases: 4. From germline, CDR1 is SNHLY and CDR2 FYNNEI. The CDR3 extends over 12 amino acids. The CDR3 coding sequence is TGTGCCAGTATTGGACAGGGGTATGGCTACACCTTC. Its protein product is CASIGQGYGYTF.

V is TRBV5-1 and J is TRBJ1-1; 10 bases fit TRBD1. Germline values: CDR1 SGHRS, CDR2 YFSETQ. The V and J ends lost 4 bases and 3 bases, in that order; junction bases with no gene match: 12. The CDR3 contains 17 residues. Written as DNA, the CDR3 is TGCGCCAGCAGCACAGATGGACAGGGGGGTAGAGACACTGAAGCTTTCTTT. As protein: CASSTDGQGGRDTEAFF.

This clone was counted only a few times. The rearrangement uses TRBV30 and TRBJ2-7; the match to TRBD1 covers 8 bases. Germline V gene data show CDR1 as GTSNPN and CDR2 as SVGIG (reference sequence). J was trimmed by 9 bases and V by 2 bases; bases with no gene match: 9. The CDR3 has 13 amino acids. The CDR3, as DNA: TGTGCCTGGAGTCCCCAGACAGGGGATGCGCAGTACTTC. Translation: CAWSPQTGDAQYF. Full variable domain (remainder filled in from reference TRBV30 and TRBJ2-7): SQTIHQWPATLVQPVGSPLSLECTVEGTSNPNLYWYRQAAGRGLQLLFYSVGIGQISSEVPQNLSASRPQDRQFILSSKKLLLSDSGFYLCAWSPQTGDAQYFGPGTRLTVT.

The rearrangement links TRBV30 to TRBJ2-7; 9 bases are shared with TRBD2. Losses at the gene ends were 0 bases for V and 5 bases for J; bases not matched to a gene: 2. CDR1 and CDR2 (germline): GTSNPN, SVGIG (reference sequence). The CDR3 extends over 13 amino acids. The CDR3 is CAWSVSGRDEQYF. The CDR3 coding sequence is TGTGCCTGGAGTGTTAGCGGGAGAGACGAGCAGTACTTC.

The chain uses TRBV19 and TRBJ1-1; the D gene is possibly TRBD1 (5 bases). Germline V gene data show CDR1 as LNHDA and CDR2 as SQIVND (reference sequence). The CDR3 extends over 18 amino acids. V gave up 4 bases and J gave up 1 base, with 22 bases separating them. CDR3 sequence: CASSTRPGDGLQNTEAFF. CDR3 sequence (DNA): TGTGCCAGTAGTACCCGTCCGGGGGACGGACTCCAGAACACTGAAGCTTTCTTT.

The gene calls are TRBV10-3 and TRBJ2-2, with a possible D match to TRBD1 (6 bases). CDR1 is ENHRY and CDR2 is SYGVKD in the germline V gene. This CDR3 comprises 13 residues. V shed 6 bases and J shed 7 bases, with 12 bases lying between them. CDR3 in DNA: TGTGCCATCAGGGACAGTCGCGTCGGGGAGCTGTTTTTT. As protein: CAIRDSRVGELFF.

Written as DNA, the CDR3 is TGTGCCATTTCGGACAGGGGGCATACTGAAGCTTTCTTT. It is translated as CAISDRGHTEAFF. The chain uses TRBV3-1 (or the pseudogene TRBV3-2) and TRBJ1-1, with 11 bases fitting TRBD1. The CDR3 is made up of 13 amino acids. CDR1 is LGHDT and CDR2 is YNNKEL in the germline V gene (reference sequence). V shed 10 bases, J shed 5 bases, and the junction held 6 bases outside the gene matches.

The chain recombines TRBV6-7 with TRBJ1-1; a possible D gene is TRBD1 (5 bases). TRBV6-7 is treated as an ORF (open reading frame) with a function not yet certain. Between the trimmed V and J ends, which lost 1 base and 7 bases, there was a span of 7 bases. This CDR3 region has 12 residues. As DNA, the CDR3 is TGTGCCAGCAGTTACTTGGGGCTTGAAGCTTTCTTT. As protein: CASSYLGLEAFF.

The chain employs TRBV5-1 and TRBJ2-5; D remains ambiguous. Between the trimmed V and J ends, which lost 0 bases and 5 bases, there was a span of 11 bases. The length of the CDR3 is 14 residues. Germline lookup yields CDR1 SGHRS and CDR2 YFSETQ. CDR3 protein: CASSLGLSGETQYF. The CDR3 DNA reads TGCGCCAGCAGCTTGGGACTCTCCGGGGAGACCCAGTACTTC.

This chain joins TRBV19 and TRBJ1-1; D is uncertain. CDR1 and CDR2 (germline): LNHDA, SQIVND (reference sequence). There are 13 residues in the CDR3. The ends were cut back, 2 bases at V and 1 base at J, with 5 bases in the middle. CDR3 sequence reads: CASSIIENTEAFF. The CDR3 DNA sequence: TGTGCCAGTAGTATAATAGAGAACACTGAAGCTTTCTTT.

This clone was observed once. The chain uses TRBV15 and TRBJ1-5, with 7 bases matching TRBD1. The junction had 8 bases not matched to a gene; V was cut back by 3 bases and J by 3 bases. This CDR3 has 16 residues. CDR1 is LNHNV and CDR2 is YYDKDF in the germline V gene (reference sequence). CDR3 sequence reads: CATSSPQGQFNQPQHF. For the CDR3, the DNA is TGTGCCACCAGCAGCCCCCAGGGACAGTTCAATCAGCCCCAGCATTTT.

V usage is TRBV6-5 and J usage is TRBJ2-1; weak D call: TRBD2 (6 bases). This CDR3 is 15 amino acids long. Trimming took 6 bases from V and 5 from J, leaving 17 bases between them. CDR1 MNHEY and CDR2 SVGAGI come from the germline V gene. The CDR3 DNA reads as TGTGCCAGCAGCCGGGCGGGGTTAGAACACAATGAGCAGTTCTTC. Translating gives CASSRAGLEHNEQFF.

The chain recombines TRBV4-1 with TRBJ2-3, with TRBD2 matching over 10 bases. The junction had 8 bases not matched to a gene; V was cut back by 6 bases and J by 5 bases. This CDR3 comprises 15 residues. Germline CDR1 reads MGHRA; CDR2 reads YSYEKL. This CDR3 is CASRLAGRRVDTQYF. CDR3 in DNA: TGCGCCAGCAGACTAGCGGGGCGGCGGGTAGATACGCAGTATTTT.

This chain uses TRBV7-6 with TRBJ1-6, with unresolved D. V dropped 0 bases and J dropped 4 bases, with 7 bases sitting between them. This CDR3 has 15 amino acids. Germline V gene lookup returns CDR1 SGHVS and CDR2 FNYEAQ. DNA for the CDR3: TGTGCCAGCAGCTTAGCGTCGAGTTATAATTCACCCCTCCACTTT. Its protein product is CASSLASSYNSPLHF.